This entry features one TCR beta chain sequence. Its antigen is unknown. This sample was taken from a study of shared clonotypes between healthy human individuals. Overall study context: Donors were a couple of women and a few men aged 18 to 49. CD4 naive cells filled three plates per donor, CD4 memory three, CD8 naive two and CD8 memory one.

V was clipped by 3 bases and J by 5 bases, with 12 bases between them. The CDR3 length is 14 residues. Germline values: CDR1 MGHRA, CDR2 YSYEKL. The authors ran the assay at deep level. Profiling relied on immunoSEQ multiplex PCR, and the TCRdb table lists in-frame clones only, not all of them. The data hold 180,000 or so clones, with 90% to 95% observed a single time. Overall study results and limits: Non-shared clonotypes showed lower generation probabilities than clonotypes common to all four donors.

The sequence came from a woman aged 25 to 39 in good health. This chain connects TRBV4-1 to TRBJ2-3; a possible D gene is TRBD1 (5 bases). Specimen: naive CD4+ T cells sorted from blood. Subset in this sample: CD45RA+ positively selected. The CDR3 bases are TGCGCCAGCAGCCATCAGGGTGTCGGAGATACGCAGTATTTT. This translates into CASSHQGVGDTQYF.